This T cell receptor beta chain was sequenced for a study of OX40 agonist ivuxolimab in advanced cancers. Study-level findings and limits: CD8+ T cells (on average) carried more expanded clones than CD4+ T cells.

TCRdb keeps only in-frame clones here, not all; method: immunoSEQ multiplex PCR. The sample has 98,000 or so clones; roughly nine tenths are singletons. As for this clone: Antigen: not known.

J was trimmed by 0 bases and V by 1 base; bases with no gene match: 4. This CDR3 spans 16 amino acids. From germline, CDR1 is SGHNT and CDR2 YENEEA. This clonotype originated in an adult with an advanced solid tumor such as melanoma, head and neck, liver or kidney cancer. The sample consisted of CD4+ or CD8+ T cells sorted from blood, taken in a trial of the OX40 agonist ivuxolimab. This chain connects TRBV11-3 to TRBJ2-3; the match to TRBD1 covers 7 bases. This CDR3 reads CASSLGQGTSTDTQYF. The CDR3 nucleotides are TGTGCCAGCAGCTTAGGACAGGGTACTAGCACAGATACGCAGTATTTT. The variable domain in full, with the rest retrieved from reference TRBV11-3 and TRBJ2-3, is EAGVVQSPRYKIIEKKQPVAFWCNPISGHNTLYWYLQNLGQGPELLIRYENEEAVDDSQLPKDRFSAERLKGVDSTLKIQPAELGDSAVYLCASSLGQGTSTDTQYFGPGTRLTVL.